The present TCR beta chain was sequenced within a study of neurological immune-mediated disorders. Remarks on this clonotype: A much larger clone is a single base away; this may be a read error.

One entry per CDR3 protein, called by TCRdb with MiXCR from the 5' RACE reads. The sample shows almost 30,000 distinct CDR3 sequences, 9% to 14% of them seen only once. CDR3 length equals 12 residues. Germline-derived CDR1 and CDR2 are SNHLY and FYNNEI. Trimming cost V 4 bases and J 5 bases, with 7 bases left between them. This sequence joins TRBV2 and TRBJ2-3; D is unresolved. Sequencing used PBMCs. This TCR came from a woman aged 55-70 years in good health. CDR3 sequence reads: CASSVWRDTQYF. The CDR3 DNA is TGTGCCAGCAGTGTATGGAGAGATACGCAGTATTTT.